The sample holds a few counts of the clone carrying this T cell receptor beta chain. The target antigen is unknown. The data are from a study of identifying expanded T cells in peripheral blood. Regarding the study as a whole: Across healthy donors, higher total template counts meant significantly greater approximately two-week count variance. Over approximately two and four weeks, about 15 and 19 clones changed, versus roughly 1.1 between replicates.

Profiled with immunoSEQ multiplex PCR; TCRdb holds only in-frame clones, not every one. The top ten hold 2.8% of the sample, which has 75,000 to 95,000 clones, approximately 90% seen once. From germline, CDR1 is SGHTA and CDR2 FQGNSA. Trimming at V came to 5 bases and at J to 5 bases, leaving 3 bases not matched to a gene. This CDR3 comprises 14 residues. Collection occurred without any documented infections or immune events in donors. The sequenced sample consisted of blood. The V call is TRBV7-2, the J call TRBJ2-3, with 11 bases that match TRBD2. The TCR sequence derives from a person between 18 and 75 years old in good health. The chain's CDR3 is CASSPGTSGDTQYF. CDR3 nucleotide sequence: TGTGCCAGCAGCCCTGGGACTAGCGGAGATACGCAGTATTTT. Using reference TRBV7-2 and TRBJ2-3 for the parts outside the CDR3, the full variable domain is GAGVSQSPSNKVTEKGKDVELRCDPISGHTALYWYRQSLGQGLEFLIYFQGNSAPDKSGLPSDRFSAERTGGSVSTLTIQRTQQEDSAVYLCASSPGTSGDTQYFGPGTRLTVL.